This is a list of T cell receptor beta chains from one sample in a study of cytomegalovirus exposure and HLA in healthy donors. Using immunoSEQ multiplex PCR, the repertoire was profiled, and TCRdb retains in-frame clones only, with some absent. The table includes under 70,000 clones, about 70% detected once. Sequencing was carried out using PBMCs. Receptors were obtained from a woman in her twenties or thirties in good health and CMV-seronegative. Both conserved end residues are part of each CDR3. D genes are given only for firm matches. Expanded clones get a size class; other rows say once, few or many, or leave the size out.

D gene | J gene | clone size | V gene | CDR3 DNA | CDR3 protein
- | TRBJ1-4 | - | TRBV4-1 | TGCGCCAGCAGCCAAGATCAAGGGAGTGAAAAACTGTTTTTT | CASSQDQGSEKLFF
TRBD1 | TRBJ1-2 | - | TRBV4-3 | TGCGCCAGCAGCCAAGCGGACTTCAGGGGGCAATATGGCTACACCTTC | CASSQADFRGQYGYTF
- | TRBJ1-2 | few | TRBV10-3 | TGTGCCATCAGTGAGGTGTCTGTAGCTAACTATGGCTACACCTTC | CAISEVSVANYGYTF
- | TRBJ2-7 | - | TRBV11-2 | TGTGCCAGCAGCTTAGATAGCGGGCAGGGGCACGAGCAGTACTTC | CASSLDSGQGHEQYF
- | TRBJ1-1 | once | TRBV7-2 | TGTGCCAGCAGGCAATCTGTGGCCGACACTGAAGCTTTCTTT | CASRQSVADTEAFF
TRBD1 | TRBJ1-2 | - | TRBV7-8 | TGTGCCAGCAGCCGGGACAGGCGCTATGGCTACACCTTC | CASSRDRRYGYTF
- | TRBJ1-3 | - | TRBV5-1 | TGCGCCAGCAGCGAGGGTTCTGGAAACACCATATATTTT | CASSEGSGNTIYF
TRBD2 | TRBJ2-7 | - | TRBV11-2 | TGTGCCAGCAGCCCCCCGGGACTAGAACACGAGCAGTACTTC | CASSPPGLEHEQYF
- | TRBJ2-7 | - | TRBV4-1 | TGCGCCAGCAGCCAAGTCTCACTTGGGGGGGAGCAGTACTTC | CASSQVSLGGEQYF
- | TRBJ2-6 | - | TRBV10-1 | TGCGCCAGCACAGGAATACGATGCGGGGCCAACGTCCTGACTTTC | CASTGIRCGANVLTF
- | TRBJ2-5 | - | TRBV18 | TGTGCCAGCTCAACCTCTGGGCAGAGCAGGACCCAGTACTTC | CASSTSGQSRTQYF
- | TRBJ2-3 | few | TRBV5-6 | TGTGCCAGCAGCCCCGTAGAGGGGGGGAGGTGGGCAGCTACGCAGTATTTT | CASSPVEGGRWAATQYF
- | TRBJ1-2 | few | TRBV5-1 | TGCGCCAGCAGCTTGGAACTACAGGGTAACTATGGCTACACCTTC | CASSLELQGNYGYTF
- | TRBJ2-3 | few | TRBV11-3 | TGTGCCAGCAGCTTAGATACGGCAGGGGCCGTAGATACGCAGTATTTT | CASSLDTAGAVDTQYF
- | TRBJ1-4 | few | TRBV5-6 | TGTGCCAGCAGCTTGTCCGGAGGGGAAAAACTGTTTTTT | CASSLSGGEKLFF
TRBD2 | TRBJ2-7 | - | TRBV5-1 | TGCGCCAGCAGCTTGATAGGGACTAGCGTTAGCCACGAGCAGTACTTC | CASSLIGTSVSHEQYF
- | TRBJ1-1 | - | TRBV28 | TGTGCCAGCAGTTGGGACAAGTTGAACACTGAAGCTTTCTTT | CASSWDKLNTEAFF
TRBD1 | TRBJ1-5 | once | TRBV2 | TGTGCCAGCAGCGCTGACAGGGGGACTCAGCCCCAGCATTTT | CASSADRGTQPQHF
TRBD1 | TRBJ1-6 | - | TRBV11-3 | TGTGCCAGCAGCCCCCGACAGGGGGCTAGTTCACCCCTCCACTTT | CASSPRQGASSPLHF
- | TRBJ2-3 | - | TRBV29-1 | TGCAGCGTTGAACCTCCTAGCACAGATACGCAGTATTTT | CSVEPPSTDTQYF
- | TRBJ1-4 | - | TRBV19 | TGTGCCAGTAGTACCCCACGGGCCGGAGGGGAAAAACTGTTTTTT | CASSTPRAGGEKLFF
TRBD1 | TRBJ1-2 | few | TRBV6-5 | TGTGCCAGCAGTCGGGACAGGGCAATACAGGGCTACACCTTC | CASSRDRAIQGYTF
- | TRBJ2-3 | - | TRBV7-3 | TGTGCCAGCAGCTTGAGCGGGCCCTCTGATACGCAGTATTTT | CASSLSGPSDTQYF
TRBD1 | TRBJ2-7 | few | TRBV6-1 | TGTGCCAGCAGACGGGACAGCCACGAGCAGTACTTC | CASRRDSHEQYF
- | TRBJ2-3 | - | TRBV30 | TGTGCCTGGAATCGGTTCGACACAGATACGCAGTATTTT | CAWNRFDTDTQYF
TRBD2 | TRBJ2-1 | - | TRBV6-5 | TGTGCCAGCGCGGGGGTCTCCTACAATGAGCAGTTCTTC | CASAGVSYNEQFF
TRBD1 | TRBJ1-5 | few | TRBV6-1 | TGTGCCATCAGTGAAAACTCAGGGGGCGGTCAGCCCCAGCATTTT | CAISENSGGGQPQHF
- | TRBJ1-2 | - | TRBV18 | TGTGCCAGCTCCCCCCTTTGGGGCCGAGACTATGGCTACACCTTC | CASSPLWGRDYGYTF
TRBD2 | TRBJ2-2 | - | TRBV10-2 | TGCGCCAGCAGTACCCGCTTAGCGGGGGTCCCCGGGGAGCTGTTTTTT | CASSTRLAGVPGELFF
TRBD2 | TRBJ2-7 | - | TRBV5-4 | TGTGCCAGCAGTCGTTGGGGCGGGGGGCCTTATTACGAGCAGTACTTC | CASSRWGGGPYYEQYF
TRBD1 | TRBJ2-5 | - | TRBV5-1 | TGCGCCAGCAGCTTGTACGGGACAGGGGTCCAAGAGACCCAGTACTTC | CASSLYGTGVQETQYF
- | TRBJ1-5 | - | TRBV28 | TGTGCCAGCAGTTTAATTACAGGGCTTCTCAATCAGCCCCAGCATTTT | CASSLITGLLNQPQHF
TRBD2 | TRBJ2-1 | - | TRBV20-1 | TGCAGTGCTGCTATAGCGGGGAAGCAGTTCTTC | CSAAIAGKQFF
- | TRBJ1-2 | - | TRBV15 | TGTGCCACCAGCAGAACAGGGTACGGCTACACCTTC | CATSRTGYGYTF
TRBD2 | TRBJ2-3 | - | TRBV5-1 | TGCGCCAGCAGCCCCGGGACTAACACAGATACGCAGTATTTT | CASSPGTNTDTQYF
- | TRBJ2-7 | - | TRBV20-1 | TGCAGTGCAAAGACAACGTACGAGCAGTACTTC | CSAKTTYEQYF
TRBD2 | TRBJ2-6 | - | TRBV5-6 | TGTGCCAGCAGCCCGGGACTAGCGGGGGGCCTAAGGGGGGCCAACGTCCTGACTTTC | CASSPGLAGGLRGANVLTF
- | TRBJ1-1 | - | TRBV6-5 | TGTGCCAGCAGCCACGGACAAGAAGCTTTCTTT | CASSHGQEAFF
- | TRBJ1-5 | - | TRBV6-5 | TGTGCCAGCAGTGGAACAGGTAGCTGGTGGCCCCAGCATTTT | CASSGTGSWWPQHF
TRBD1 | TRBJ1-5 | - | TRBV28 | TGTGCCAGCAGTTTAGGGGACAGGGTCGGCAATCAGCCCCAGCATTTT | CASSLGDRVGNQPQHF
TRBD1 | TRBJ2-5 | - | TRBV9 | TGTGCCAGCAGCGTGACAGGGGGCAGGCAAGAGACCCAGTACTTC | CASSVTGGRQETQYF
TRBD2 | TRBJ2-1 | - | TRBV5-4 | TGTGCCAGCAGCTTGGCCAGCGGGGGGGCCAATGAGCAGTTCTTC | CASSLASGGANEQFF
TRBD1 | TRBJ1-2 | - | TRBV5-4 | TGTGCCAGCAGCTCCGGGACAGGGGTTTCATTTTACTATGGCTACACCTTC | CASSSGTGVSFYYGYTF
TRBD2 | TRBJ2-3 | few | TRBV11-2 | TGTGCCAGCAGCCAGGGGCTAGCGGGGGGCCTCACCTTCCGAGATACGCAGTATTTT | CASSQGLAGGLTFRDTQYF
- | TRBJ2-7 | - | TRBV30 | TGTGCCTGGAGGGGGGGAACCTCCTACGAGCAGTACTTC | CAWRGGTSYEQYF
TRBD1 | TRBJ1-1 | - | TRBV18 | TGTGCCAGCTCACCACCGGACAGGGGGCTAAATACTGAAGCTTTCTTT | CASSPPDRGLNTEAFF
- | TRBJ1-3 | - | TRBV29-1 | TGCAGCGGGCGACTCTCTGGAAACACCATATATTTT | CSGRLSGNTIYF
- | TRBJ1-2 | - | TRBV5-1 | TGTGCCAGCAGCTTGCCCCCGGGAGGGGATGGCTACACCTTC | CASSLPPGGDGYTF
- | TRBJ1-2 | - | TRBV5-1 | TGCGCCAGCAGCTTAAATGGGGACTACTATGGCTACACCTTC | CASSLNGDYYGYTF
TRBD1 | TRBJ2-5 | - | TRBV7-3 | TGTGCCAGCTCCAGGGGGCGCGGAGAGACCCAGTACTTC | CASSRGRGETQYF
- | TRBJ1-5 | few | TRBV27 | TGTGCCAGCAGTTTAAACCCGGAGGAGCCCCAGCATTTT | CASSLNPEEPQHF
- | TRBJ1-6 | - | TRBV7-9 | TGTGCCAGCAGCTTAGTGGGACAACAAAATTCACCCCTCCACTTT | CASSLVGQQNSPLHF
TRBD1 | TRBJ1-2 | - | TRBV7-9 | TGTGCCAGCACCTCGGACAGGGGTGACTACACCTTC | CASTSDRGDYTF